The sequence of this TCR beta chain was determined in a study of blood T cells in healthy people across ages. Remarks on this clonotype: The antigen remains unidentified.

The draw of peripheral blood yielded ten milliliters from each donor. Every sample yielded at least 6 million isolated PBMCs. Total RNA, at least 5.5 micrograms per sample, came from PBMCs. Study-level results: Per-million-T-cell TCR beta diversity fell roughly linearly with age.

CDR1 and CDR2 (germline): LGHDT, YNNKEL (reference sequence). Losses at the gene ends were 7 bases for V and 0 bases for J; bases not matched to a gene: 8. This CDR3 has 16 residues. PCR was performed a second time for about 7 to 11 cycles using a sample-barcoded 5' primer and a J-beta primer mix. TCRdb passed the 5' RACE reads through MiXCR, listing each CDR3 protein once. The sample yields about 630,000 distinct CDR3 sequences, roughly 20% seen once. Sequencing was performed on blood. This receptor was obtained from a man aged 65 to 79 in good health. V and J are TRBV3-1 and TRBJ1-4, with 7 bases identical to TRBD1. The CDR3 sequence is CASIPTGVTTNEKLFF. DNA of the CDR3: TGTGCCAGCATTCCTACAGGGGTTACAACTAATGAAAAACTGTTTTTT. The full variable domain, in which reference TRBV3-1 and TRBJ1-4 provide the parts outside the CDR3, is DTAVSQTPKYLVTQMGNDKSIKCEQNLGHDTMYWYKQDSKKFLKIMFSYNNKELIINETVPNRFSPKSPDKAHLNLHINSLELGDSAVYFCASIPTGVTTNEKLFFGSGTQLSVL.